This TCR beta chain was sequenced for a study of neurological immune-mediated disorders. This clonotype was seen at least ten times. Sequencing of 15-18 subjects in each run yielded over 190 million TCR-beta sequences. One entry per CDR3 protein, called by TCRdb with MiXCR from the 5' RACE reads. Of some 42,000 distinct CDR3 sequences listed, roughly 10% are singletons. This CDR3 has 17 amino acids. The V and J ends lost 6 bases and 6 bases respectively, with 23 bases between them. Per germline, CDR1 MGHDK and CDR2 SYGVNS. The sorted libraries were made from around 980,000 CD4+ or CD8+ T cells. The chain combines TRBV25-1 with TRBJ1-4, with D possibly being TRBD1 (5 bases). Material: CD4+ T cells from blood. The TCR sequence derives from a young woman with HTLV-1-associated myelopathy (HAM/TSP). CDR3 nucleotides: TGTGCCAGCAGAGGGTTGGTTAGGCGGGGCAGGGATGAAAAACTGTTTTTT. This gives the protein CASRGLVRRGRDEKLFF.